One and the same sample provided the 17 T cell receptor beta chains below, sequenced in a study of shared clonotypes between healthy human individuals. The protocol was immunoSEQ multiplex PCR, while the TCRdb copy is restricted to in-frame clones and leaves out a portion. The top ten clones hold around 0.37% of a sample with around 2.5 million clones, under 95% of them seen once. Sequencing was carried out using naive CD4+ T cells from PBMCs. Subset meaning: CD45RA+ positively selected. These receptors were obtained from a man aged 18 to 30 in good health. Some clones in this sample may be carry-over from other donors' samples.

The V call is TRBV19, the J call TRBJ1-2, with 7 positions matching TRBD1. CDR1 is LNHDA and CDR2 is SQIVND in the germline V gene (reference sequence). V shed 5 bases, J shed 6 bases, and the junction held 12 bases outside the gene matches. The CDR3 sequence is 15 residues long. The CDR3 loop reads CASSSNRQGGNGYTF. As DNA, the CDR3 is TGTGCCAGTAGTTCGAACCGACAGGGCGGAAATGGCTACACCTTC.

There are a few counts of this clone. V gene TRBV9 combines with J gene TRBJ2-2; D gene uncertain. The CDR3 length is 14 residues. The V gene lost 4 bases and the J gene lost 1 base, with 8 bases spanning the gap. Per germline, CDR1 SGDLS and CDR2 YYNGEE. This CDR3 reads CASSPHVNTGELFF. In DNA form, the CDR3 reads TGTGCCAGCAGCCCCCACGTGAACACCGGGGAGCTGTTTTTT.

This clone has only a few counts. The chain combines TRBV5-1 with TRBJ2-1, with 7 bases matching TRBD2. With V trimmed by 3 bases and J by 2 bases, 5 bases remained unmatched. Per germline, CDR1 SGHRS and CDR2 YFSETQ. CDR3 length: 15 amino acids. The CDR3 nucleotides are TGCGCCAGCAGCTGGCTAGCGGCTGCCTACAATGAGCAGTTCTTC. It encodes CASSWLAAAYNEQFF.

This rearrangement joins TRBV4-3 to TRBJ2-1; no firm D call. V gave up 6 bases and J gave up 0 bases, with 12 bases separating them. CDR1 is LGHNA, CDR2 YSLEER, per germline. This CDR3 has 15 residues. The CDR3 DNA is TGCGCCAGCAGAGAGGCGGATAGCTCCTACAATGAGCAGTTCTTC. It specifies CASREADSSYNEQFF.

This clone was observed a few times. The CDR3: CASGPRQGVEAFF. Here the CDR3 DNA reads TGTGCTAGTGGCCCGAGACAGGGCGTTGAAGCTTTCTTT. J is TRBJ1-1 and V is TRBV12-5; 7 positions agree with TRBD1. This CDR3 comprises 13 residues. CDR1 and CDR2 from the germline V gene are LGHNT and FRNRAP. Unmatched junction bases numbered 8, after V lost 6 bases and J lost 7 bases.

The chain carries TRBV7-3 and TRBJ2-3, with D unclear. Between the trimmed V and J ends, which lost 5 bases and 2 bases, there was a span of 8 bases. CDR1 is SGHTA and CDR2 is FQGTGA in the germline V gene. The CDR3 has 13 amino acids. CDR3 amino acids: CASSTQATDTQYF. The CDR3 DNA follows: TGTGCCAGCAGCACACAAGCCACAGATACGCAGTATTTT. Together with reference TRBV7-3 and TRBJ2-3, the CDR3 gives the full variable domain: GAGVSQTPSNKVTEKGKYVELRCDPISGHTALYWYRQSLGQGPEFLIYFQGTGAADDSGLPNDRFFAVRPEGSVSTLKIQRTERGDSAVYLCASSTQATDTQYFGPGTRLTVL.

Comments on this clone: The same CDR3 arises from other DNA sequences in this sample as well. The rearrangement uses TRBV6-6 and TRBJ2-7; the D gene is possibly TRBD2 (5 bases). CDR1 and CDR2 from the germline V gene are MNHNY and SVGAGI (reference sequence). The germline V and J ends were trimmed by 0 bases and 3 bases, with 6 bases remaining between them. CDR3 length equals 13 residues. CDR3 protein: CASSYSGDYEQYF. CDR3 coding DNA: TGTGCCAGCAGTTACTCCGGGGACTACGAGCAGTACTTC.

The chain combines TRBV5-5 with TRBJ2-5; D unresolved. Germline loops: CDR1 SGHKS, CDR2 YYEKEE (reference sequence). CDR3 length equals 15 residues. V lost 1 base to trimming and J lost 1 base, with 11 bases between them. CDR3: CASSLLTSVQETQYF. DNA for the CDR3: TGTGCCAGCAGCTTGCTTACATCGGTCCAAGAGACCCAGTACTTC.

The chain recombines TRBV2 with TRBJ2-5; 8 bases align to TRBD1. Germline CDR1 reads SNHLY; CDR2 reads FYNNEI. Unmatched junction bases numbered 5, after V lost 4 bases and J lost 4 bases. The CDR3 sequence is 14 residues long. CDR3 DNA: TGTGCCAGCAGTGGGACAGGGAGATTAGAGACCCAGTACTTC. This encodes CASSGTGRLETQYF.

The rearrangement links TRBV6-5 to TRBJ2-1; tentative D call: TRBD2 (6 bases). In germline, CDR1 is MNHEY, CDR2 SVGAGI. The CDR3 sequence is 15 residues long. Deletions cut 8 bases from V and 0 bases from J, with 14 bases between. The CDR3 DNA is TGTGCCAGCGGGACTTTGAGAAGCTCCTACAATGAGCAGTTCTTC. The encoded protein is CASGTLRSSYNEQFF.

DNA of the CDR3: TGTGCCAGCAGCACAACAGGGTCCGGAAACACCATATATTTT. It is translated as CASSTTGSGNTIYF. V gene TRBV28 combines with J gene TRBJ1-3, with D maybe TRBD1 (6 bases). The CDR3 totals 14 residues. V was clipped by 6 bases and J by 4 bases, with 13 bases between them. Looked up from germline, CDR1 is MDHEN and CDR2 is SYDVKM.

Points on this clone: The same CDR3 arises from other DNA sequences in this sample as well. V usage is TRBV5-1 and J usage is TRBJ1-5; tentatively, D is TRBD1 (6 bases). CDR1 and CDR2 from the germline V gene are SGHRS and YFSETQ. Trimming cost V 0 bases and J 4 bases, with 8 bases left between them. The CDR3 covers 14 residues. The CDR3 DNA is TGCGCCAGCAGCTTGGGAACAGGGAATCAGCCCCAGCATTTT. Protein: CASSLGTGNQPQHF. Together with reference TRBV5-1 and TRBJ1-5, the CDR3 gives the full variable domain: KAGVTQTPRYLIKTRGQQVTLSCSPISGHRSVSWYQQTPGQGLQFLFEYFSETQRNKGNFPGRFSGRQFSNSRSEMNVSTLELGDSALYLCASSLGTGNQPQHFGDGTRLSIL.

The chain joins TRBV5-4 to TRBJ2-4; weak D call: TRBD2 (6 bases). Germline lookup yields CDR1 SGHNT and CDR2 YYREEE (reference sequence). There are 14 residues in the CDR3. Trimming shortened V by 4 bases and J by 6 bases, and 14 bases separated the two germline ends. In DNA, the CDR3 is TGTGCCAGCAGCACCGGTCCCGGGGGAAACATTCAGTACTTC. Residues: CASSTGPGGNIQYF.

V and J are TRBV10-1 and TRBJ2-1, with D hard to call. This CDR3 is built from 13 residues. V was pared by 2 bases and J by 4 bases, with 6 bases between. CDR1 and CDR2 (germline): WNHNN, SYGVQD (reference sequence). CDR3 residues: CASSERRYNEQFF. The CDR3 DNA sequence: TGCGCCAGCAGTGAGCGAAGATACAATGAGCAGTTCTTC.

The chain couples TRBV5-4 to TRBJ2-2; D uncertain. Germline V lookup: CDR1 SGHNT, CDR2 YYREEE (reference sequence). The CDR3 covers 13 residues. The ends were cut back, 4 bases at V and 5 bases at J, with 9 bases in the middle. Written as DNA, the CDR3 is TGTGCCAGCAGCCCAACCGAAACCGGGGAGCTGTTTTTT. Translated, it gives CASSPTETGELFF.

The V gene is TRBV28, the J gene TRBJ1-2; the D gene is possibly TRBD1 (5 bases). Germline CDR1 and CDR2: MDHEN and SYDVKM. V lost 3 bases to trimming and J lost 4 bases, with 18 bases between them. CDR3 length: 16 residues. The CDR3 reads CASSFRDPFRLYGYTF. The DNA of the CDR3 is TGTGCCAGCAGTTTCCGGGACCCTTTTCGCCTCTATGGCTACACCTTC.

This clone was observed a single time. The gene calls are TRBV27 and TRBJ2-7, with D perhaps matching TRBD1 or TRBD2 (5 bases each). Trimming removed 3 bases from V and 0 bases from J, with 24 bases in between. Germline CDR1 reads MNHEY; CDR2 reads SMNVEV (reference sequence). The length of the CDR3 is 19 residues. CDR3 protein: CASSFPTPRGPKGSYEQYF. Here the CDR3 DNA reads TGTGCCAGCAGTTTTCCAACCCCCCGGGGCCCCAAAGGCTCCTACGAGCAGTACTTC.